This is a list of T cell receptor beta chains from one sample in a study of breast tumors, draining lymph nodes, adjacent tissues. Each CDR3 protein is one row after TCRdb ran MiXCR on the multiplex PCR reads. The table lists roughly 70,000 distinct CDR3 sequences, 40% to 55% of them singletons. The specimen was breast tumor tissue. Source of these receptors: a female donor with breast cancer. Some clones in this sample may be carry-over from other donors' samples. Both conserved end residues are part of each CDR3. D genes are given only for firm matches. The size field is filled for only some rows; it gives once, few, many or a size class.

D,J,V,size,CDR3,DNA
-,TRBJ1-2,TRBV7-6,many,CASSSTRRETMSNYGYTF,TGTGCCAGCAGCTCAACCCGACGGGAAACCATGTCGAACTATGGCTACACCTTC
TRBD2,TRBJ2-2,TRBV18,-,CASSRTSGGANTGELFF,TGTGCCAGCTCACGGACTAGCGGGGGGGCCAATACCGGGGAGCTGTTTTTT
-,TRBJ2-7,TRBV6-2/TRBV6-3,many,CASNRGGGVSEQYF,TGTGCCAGCAATCGTGGAGGGGGCGTTTCCGAGCAGTACTTC
TRBD2,TRBJ2-5,TRBV9,many,CASSPGGGHQETQYF,TGTGCCAGCAGCCCTGGCGGGGGGCACCAAGAGACCCAGTACTTC
-,TRBJ2-1,TRBV19,many,CASSIGGYNEQFF,TGTGCCAGTAGTATAGGGGGTTACAATGAGCAGTTCTTC
TRBD1,TRBJ1-2,TRBV20-1,-,CSARETGSYGYTF,TGCAGTGCTAGAGAGACAGGGAGCTATGGCTACACCTTC
TRBD2,TRBJ2-3,TRBV7-2,-,CASSRTSGLSTQYF,TGTGCCAGCAGCCGGACTAGCGGGTTGTCTACGCAGTATTTT
TRBD1,TRBJ1-2,TRBV20-1,-,CSAIHRGQNGYTF,TGCAGTGCTATTCACAGGGGGCAGAATGGCTACACCTTC
TRBD1,TRBJ1-5,TRBV19,-,CASSSDDRGVGSQPQPF,TGTGCCAGTAGTTCCGACGACAGGGGGGTAGGTAGTCAGCCCCAGCCTTTT
-,TRBJ2-3,TRBV6-2/TRBV6-3,many,CASNTLLDTQYF,TGTGCCAGCAATACCCTGCTAGATACGCAGTATTTT
TRBD2,TRBJ2-7,TRBV20-1,many,CSAVGTSIEYEQYF,TGCAGTGCTGTCGGGACTAGCATAGAGTACGAGCAGTACTTC
-,TRBJ2-3,TRBV2,many,CASRGDSDTQYF,TGTGCCAGCCGCGGCGATTCAGATACGCAGTATTTT
TRBD1,TRBJ2-2,TRBV13,few,CASSLGTGVIGELFF,TGTGCCAGCAGCTTAGGGACAGGGGTAATCGGGGAGCTGTTTTTT
-,TRBJ2-7,TRBV10-3,-,CAMGIDSNYYEQYF,TGTGCCATGGGGATTGACTCGAACTACTACGAGCAGTACTTC
-,TRBJ1-1,TRBV10-3,few,CAISNTAEANTEAFF,TGTGCCATCAGCAACACCGCCGAGGCGAACACTGAAGCTTTCTTT
-,TRBJ1-6,TRBV4-2,few,CASSQERGGNNSPLHF,TGTGCCAGCAGCCAAGAAAGGGGCGGAAATAATTCACCCCTCCACTTT
TRBD2,TRBJ2-1,TRBV4-2,once,CASSQAGGHNEQLF,TGTGCCAGCAGCCAAGCGGGGGGGCACAATGAGCAGCTCTTC
TRBD1,TRBJ1-5,TRBV20-1,-,CSATGIRDSPSNQPQHF,TGCAGTGCTACGGGAATCCGGGACAGTCCAAGCAATCAGCCCCAGCATTTT
TRBD2,TRBJ2-7,TRBV20-1,many,CSARGLAGLWYEQYF,TGCAGTGCTAGGGGCCTAGCGGGACTATGGTACGAGCAGTACTTC
TRBD2,TRBJ2-1,TRBV5-1,-,CASSLERLAGSTYNEQFF,TGCGCCAGCAGCTTGGAGAGGTTAGCGGGGAGCACCTACAATGAGCAGTTCTTC
-,TRBJ2-2,TRBV9,-,CASSVAVGGTGELFF,TGTGCCAGCAGCGTAGCGGTAGGGGGTACCGGGGAGCTGTTTTTT
TRBD2,TRBJ2-4,TRBV20-1,-,CSARASGTKSIQYF,TGCAGTGCTAGGGCTAGCGGGACCAAGAGCATTCAGTACTTC
-,TRBJ1-3,TRBV20-1,-,CSARLGDPVYF,TGCAGTGCTAGGTTGGGGGATCCTGTATATTTT
-,TRBJ2-7,TRBV7-9,many,CASSFSGVNEQYF,TGTGCCAGCAGCTTCTCAGGGGTCAACGAGCAGTACTTC
-,TRBJ2-5,TRBV19,many,CASSISWWHEETQYF,TGTGCCAGTAGTATTTCGTGGTGGCACGAAGAGACCCAGTACTTC
TRBD1,TRBJ2-1,TRBV20-1,many,CSADETGGGNEQFF,TGCAGTGCGGACGAGACAGGGGGCGGGAATGAGCAGTTCTTC
-,TRBJ1-6,TRBV19,-,CASSIQGNEQYFGPGLLHF,-
-,TRBJ2-7,TRBV29-1,-,CSDLDLRTPLRETYEQYF,TGCAGCGACCTCGACCTTCGCACCCCACTTCGCGAAACCTACGAGCAGTACTTC
-,TRBJ1-5,TRBV12-3/TRBV12-4,medium-sized,CASKSGVGGNQPQHF,TGTGCCAGCAAATCAGGGGTAGGGGGCAATCAGCCCCAGCATTTT
TRBD1,TRBJ2-7,TRBV6-1,many,CASSFTRTGVAEQYF,TGTGCCAGCAGTTTCACGAGGACAGGGGTGGCCGAGCAGTACTTC
-,TRBJ1-2,TRBV5-6,-,CASSLGPGDHSYGYTF,TGTGCCAGCAGCTTGGGGCCGGGGGACCACTCCTATGGCTACACCTTC
TRBD2,TRBJ2-1,TRBV5-1,many,CASSLERGVGEQFF,TGCGCCAGCAGCTTGGAGCGGGGGGTTGGGGAGCAGTTCTTC
TRBD2,TRBJ2-3,TRBV7-3,-,CAGSWTGGAQADTKYF,TGTGCCGGCAGCTGGACCGGGGGGGCCCAGGCAGATACGAAGTATTTT
TRBD2,TRBJ2-5,TRBV2,-,CASSEFLAGGPWETQYF,TGTGCCAGCAGTGAATTTCTAGCGGGGGGGCCGTGGGAGACCCAGTACTTC
TRBD1,TRBJ1-3,TRBV20-1,many,CSAPSRGSGNTIYF,TGCAGTGCTCCTTCCAGGGGGTCTGGAAACACCATATATTTT
TRBD2,TRBJ2-5,TRBV28,-,CASSPATSGSQETQYF,TGTGCCAGCAGTCCAGCGACTAGCGGATCGCAAGAGACCCAGTACTTC
-,TRBJ1-4,TRBV7-8,many,CASSLSAGVEKLFF,TGTGCCAGCAGCTTATCGGCAGGGGTGGAAAAACTGTTTTTT
TRBD1,TRBJ2-2,TRBV6-1,-,CASSSTGGLLFGELFF,TGTGCCAGCAGTTCTACAGGGGGCCTCCTCTTCGGGGAGCTGTTTTTT
-,TRBJ1-2,TRBV19,-,CASSAGSPYNGYTF,TGTGCCAGTAGTGCGGGAAGTCCCTACAATGGCTACACCTTC
TRBD1,TRBJ2-1,TRBV20-1,-,CSASRTGAYYNEQFF,TGCAGTGCCAGCAGGACAGGGGCGTACTACAATGAGCAGTTCTTC
TRBD2,TRBJ2-3,TRBV19,-,CASSGGSKGTQYF,TGTGCCAGCTCCGGGGGGAGCAAAGGAACGCAGTATTTT
TRBD1,TRBJ2-3,TRBV12-3/TRBV12-4,-,CASSERTGGTDTQYF,TGTGCCAGCAGCGAGCGGACAGGGGGCACAGATACGCAGTATTTT
TRBD1,TRBJ1-2,TRBV5-6,once,CASRWTGAGRNYGYTF,TGTGCCAGCAGGTGGACAGGGGCTGGGAGAAACTATGGCTACACCTTC
-,TRBJ2-5,TRBV29-1,many,CSVVQTQETQYF,TGCAGCGTTGTTCAGACCCAAGAGACCCAGTACTTC
-,TRBJ1-4,TRBV18,many,CASSARQDFNEKLFF,TGTGCCAGCTCAGCCAGACAGGACTTCAATGAAAAACTGTTTTTT